The entry below gives a single TCR beta chain sequence along with its context. This receptor's antigen is unknown. Per-base qualities were not stored, and no clone one base away is much larger. The sample is drawn from a study of blood T cell repertoires in COVID-19 (dated by TCRdb to 2018 to 2020). Turning to the overall study: Samples from collaborators originated in the United States, Italy and Spain and spanned both the acute and convalescent phases of COVID-19. The material from the prospective study consisted of cDNA or gDNA derived from T cells, B-cell-depleted T cells, or PBMCs. The dataset comprised deeply sampled blood TCRbeta repertoires from subjects exposed to, actively infected with, or recovered from COVID-19. The repertoires were released in a freely available public database intended as a resource for research on the immune response to SARS-CoV-2. The samples were drawn from the first 160 participants of the ongoing ImmuneRACE study and from 950 to 1,500 subjects provided by 6 global collaborators. Nearly every sample came with metadata listing a de-identified subject ID, COVID-19 status, age in years and sex. Where HLA class I and class II types were available, the types were taken from metadata supplied by the sample provider, not from assay-based typing. General findings and caveats noted by the study authors: Clinical and demographic metadata were provided uncurated, with the amount varying by source and participant.

TCRbeta CDR3 regions were amplified from genomic DNA by means of the immunoSEQ Assay, a bias-controlled multiplex PCR. The study's own analysis went as follows. Nucleated cell counts per sample were estimated from amplification of reference gene primers within the assay. Sequence reads were collapsed and filtered to measure the absolute abundance of every unique TCRbeta CDR3 rearrangement. For each sample, productive Simpson clonality was calculated by taking the square root of Simpson's diversity index across productive rearrangements. Held by TCRdb, this immuneACCESS table contains in-frame sequences only and omits some clones. Under half of the omission traces to an unresolved V gene where checked; the cause of the rest is unknown. V and J calls and clone size are given by that table; D and trimming were obtained from the DNA. Recorded for this sample are around 30,000 clones; approximately 92% of them occurred a single time. The ten largest clonotypes hold around a tenth of the sample.

The collaborating institutions used their own protocols to collect whole blood in K2EDTA tubes. Collaborator samples were shipped for TCRbeta analysis as frozen whole blood, isolated PBMCs, or DNA extracted from either sample type. What was sequenced was peripheral blood. The clonotype comes from a man in his 60s with acute or convalescent COVID-19.

The CDR3 protein sequence reads: CATSRVQGPGNTEAFF. The DNA reads as follows: TGTGCCACCAGCAGAGTCCAGGGGCCAGGGAACACTGAAGCTTTCTTT. The sequence joins TRBV15 to TRBJ1-1; TRBD1 is a possible D gene, resting on 6 matching bases. Between the V and J ends, shortened by 1 base and 1 base respectively, the junction contains 13 bases. The CDR3 numbers 16 residues from cysteine through phenylalanine. The sequence is cut down to CDR3 DNA, 48 bases in frame from base 1. According to the germline V gene (reference sequence), CDR1 reads LNHNV and CDR2 reads YYDKDF.